The present entry profiles one T cell receptor (beta chain) with its context. The antigen is not known. This sample is part of a study of shared clonotypes between healthy human individuals. Notes on the study in general: It was observed that roughly 5.5% of naive CD4 clonotypes were shared across several donors.

Germline-derived CDR1 and CDR2 are MNHEY and SVGAGI. This CDR3 comprises 12 residues. V lost 6 bases, J lost 14 bases, and 7 bases stayed unmatched. Measured with immunoSEQ multiplex PCR; TCRdb has only the in-frame clones, and not every one. The top ten clones hold 0.3% to 0.4% of a sample with roughly 2.2 million clones, over 85% of them seen once. Source material: naive CD4+ T cells from PBMCs. Subset described: CD45RA+ positively selected. This receptor was obtained from a man between 18 and 29 years old in good health. Some clones in this sample may be carry-over from other donors' samples. The V call is TRBV6-5, the J call TRBJ1-6; TRBD1 matches 7 bases. The CDR3 DNA follows: TGTGCCAGCAGACGAACTCAGGGGGCCCTCCACTTT. It is translated as CASRRTQGALHF.